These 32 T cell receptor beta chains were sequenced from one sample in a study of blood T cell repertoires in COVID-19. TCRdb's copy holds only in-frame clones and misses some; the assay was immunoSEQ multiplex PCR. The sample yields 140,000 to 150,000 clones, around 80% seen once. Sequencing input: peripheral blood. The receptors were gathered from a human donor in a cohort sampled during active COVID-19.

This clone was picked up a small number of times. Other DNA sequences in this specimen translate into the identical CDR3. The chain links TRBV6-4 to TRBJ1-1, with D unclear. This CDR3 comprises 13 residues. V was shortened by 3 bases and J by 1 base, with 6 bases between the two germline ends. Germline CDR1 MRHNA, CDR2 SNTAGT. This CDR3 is CASSETWNTEAFF. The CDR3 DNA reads TGTGCCAGCAGTGAGACATGGAACACTGAAGCTTTCTTT.

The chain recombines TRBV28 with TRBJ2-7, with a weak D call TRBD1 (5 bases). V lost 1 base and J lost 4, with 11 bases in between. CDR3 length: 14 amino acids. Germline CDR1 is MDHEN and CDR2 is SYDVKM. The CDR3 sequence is CASSLYPGSYEQYF. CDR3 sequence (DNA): TGTGCCAGCAGTTTATATCCAGGGTCTTACGAGCAGTACTTC.

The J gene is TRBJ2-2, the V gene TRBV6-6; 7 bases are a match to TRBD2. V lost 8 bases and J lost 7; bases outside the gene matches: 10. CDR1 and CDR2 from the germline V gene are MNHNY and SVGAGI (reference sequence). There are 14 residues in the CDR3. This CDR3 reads CASSSLGRDGELFF. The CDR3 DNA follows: TGTGCCAGCTCCTCTCTGGGGAGGGACGGGGAGCTGTTTTTT.

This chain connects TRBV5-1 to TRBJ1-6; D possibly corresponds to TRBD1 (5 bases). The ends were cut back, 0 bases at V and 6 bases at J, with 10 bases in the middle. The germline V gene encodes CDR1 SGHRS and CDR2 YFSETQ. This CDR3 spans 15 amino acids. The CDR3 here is CASSLDPGSNSPLHF. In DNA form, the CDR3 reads TGCGCCAGCAGCTTGGATCCAGGGTCTAATTCACCCCTCCACTTT.

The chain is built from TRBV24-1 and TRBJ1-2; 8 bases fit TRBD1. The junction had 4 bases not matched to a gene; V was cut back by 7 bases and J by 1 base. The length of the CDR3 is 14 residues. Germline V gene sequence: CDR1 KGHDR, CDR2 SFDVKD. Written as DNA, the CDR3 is TGTGCCACCAGGGGGACAGGAGATAACTATGGCTACACCTTC. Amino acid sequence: CATRGTGDNYGYTF.

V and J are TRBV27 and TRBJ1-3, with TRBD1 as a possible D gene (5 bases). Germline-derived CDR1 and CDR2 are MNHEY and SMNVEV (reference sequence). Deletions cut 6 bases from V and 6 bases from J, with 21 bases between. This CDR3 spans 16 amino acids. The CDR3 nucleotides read TGTGCCAGCAGAGCGCCCTTAGGGGAAGTCGAAAACACCATATATTTT. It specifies CASRAPLGEVENTIYF.

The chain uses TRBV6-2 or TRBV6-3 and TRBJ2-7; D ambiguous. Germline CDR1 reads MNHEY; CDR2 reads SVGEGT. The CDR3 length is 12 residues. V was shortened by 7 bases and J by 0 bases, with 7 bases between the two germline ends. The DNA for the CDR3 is TGTGCCAGCACCCCCAGCTCCTACGAGCAGTACTTC. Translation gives CASTPSSYEQYF.

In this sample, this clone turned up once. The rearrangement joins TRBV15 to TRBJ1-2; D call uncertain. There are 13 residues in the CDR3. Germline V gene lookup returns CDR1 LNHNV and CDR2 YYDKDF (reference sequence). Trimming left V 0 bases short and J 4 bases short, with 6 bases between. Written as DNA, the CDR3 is TGTGCCACCAGCAGAGATCGGAGCTATGGCTACACCTTC. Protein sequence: CATSRDRSYGYTF.

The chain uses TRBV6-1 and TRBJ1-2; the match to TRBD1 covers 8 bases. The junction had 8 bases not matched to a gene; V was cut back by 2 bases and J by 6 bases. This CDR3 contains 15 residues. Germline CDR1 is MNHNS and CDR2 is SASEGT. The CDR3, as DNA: TGTGCCAGCAGTGAAACGGGACAGGAATTCGATGGCTACACCTTC. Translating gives CASSETGQEFDGYTF.

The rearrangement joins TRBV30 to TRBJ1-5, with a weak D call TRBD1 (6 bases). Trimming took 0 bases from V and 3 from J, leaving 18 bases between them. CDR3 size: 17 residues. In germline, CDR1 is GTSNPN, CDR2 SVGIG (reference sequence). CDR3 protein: CAWSVAGGQGINQPQHF. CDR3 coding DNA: TGTGCCTGGAGTGTTGCCGGGGGGCAGGGGATCAATCAGCCCCAGCATTTT.

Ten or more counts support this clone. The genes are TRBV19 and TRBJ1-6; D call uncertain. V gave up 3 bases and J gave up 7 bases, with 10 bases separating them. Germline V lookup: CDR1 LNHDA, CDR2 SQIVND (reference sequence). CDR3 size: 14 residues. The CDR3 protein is CASSINYANSPLHF. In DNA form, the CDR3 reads TGTGCCAGTAGTATTAATTACGCGAATTCACCCCTCCACTTT.

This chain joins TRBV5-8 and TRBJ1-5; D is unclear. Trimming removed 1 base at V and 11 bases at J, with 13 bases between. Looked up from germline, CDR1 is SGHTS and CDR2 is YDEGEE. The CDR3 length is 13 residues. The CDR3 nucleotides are TGTGCCAGCAGCTTGAGGAAGACACCGGCCCAGCATTTT. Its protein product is CASSLRKTPAQHF.

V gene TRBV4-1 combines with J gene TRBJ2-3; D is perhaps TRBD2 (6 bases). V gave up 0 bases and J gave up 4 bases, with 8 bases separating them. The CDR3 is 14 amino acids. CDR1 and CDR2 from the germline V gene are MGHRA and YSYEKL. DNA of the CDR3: TGCGCCAGCAGCCAAGAGGGGGAGGCAGATACGCAGTATTTT. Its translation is CASSQEGEADTQYF.

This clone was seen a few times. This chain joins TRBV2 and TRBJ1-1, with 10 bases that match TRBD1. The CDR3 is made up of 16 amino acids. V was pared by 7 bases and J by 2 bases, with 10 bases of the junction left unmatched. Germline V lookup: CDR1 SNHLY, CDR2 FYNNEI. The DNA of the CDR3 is TGTGCCAGCACCCTGGACAGGGGGGTGTCCAACACTGAAGCTTTCTTT. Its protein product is CASTLDRGVSNTEAFF.

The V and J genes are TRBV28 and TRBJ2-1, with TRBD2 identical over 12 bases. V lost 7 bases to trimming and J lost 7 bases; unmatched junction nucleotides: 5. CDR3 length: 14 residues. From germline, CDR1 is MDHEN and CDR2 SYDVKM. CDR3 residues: CASITSGGRNEQFF. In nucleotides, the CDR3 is TGTGCCAGCATCACTAGCGGGGGGAGGAATGAGCAGTTCTTC.

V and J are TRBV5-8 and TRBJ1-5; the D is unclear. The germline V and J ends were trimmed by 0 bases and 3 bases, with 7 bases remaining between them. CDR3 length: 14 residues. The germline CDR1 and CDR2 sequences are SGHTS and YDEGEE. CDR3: CASSLGRNNQPQHF. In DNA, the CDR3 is TGTGCCAGCAGCTTGGGGCGGAACAATCAGCCCCAGCATTTT.

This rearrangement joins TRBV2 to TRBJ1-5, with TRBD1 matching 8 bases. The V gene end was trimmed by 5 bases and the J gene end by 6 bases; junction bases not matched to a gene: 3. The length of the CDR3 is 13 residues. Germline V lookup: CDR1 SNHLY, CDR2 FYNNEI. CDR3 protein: CASSMDRVQPQHF. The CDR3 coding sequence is TGTGCCAGCAGTATGGACAGGGTTCAGCCCCAGCATTTT.

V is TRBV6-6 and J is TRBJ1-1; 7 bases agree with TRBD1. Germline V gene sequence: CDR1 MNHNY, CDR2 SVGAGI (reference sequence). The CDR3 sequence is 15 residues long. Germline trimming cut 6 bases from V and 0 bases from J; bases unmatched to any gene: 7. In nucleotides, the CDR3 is TGTGCCAGCAGGACAGGGTTAGGGGTGAACACTGAAGCTTTCTTT. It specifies CASRTGLGVNTEAFF.

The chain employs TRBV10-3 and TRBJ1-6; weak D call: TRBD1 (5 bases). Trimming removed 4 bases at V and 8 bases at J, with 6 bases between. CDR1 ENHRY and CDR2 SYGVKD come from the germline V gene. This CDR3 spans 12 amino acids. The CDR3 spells CAISGGDSPLHF. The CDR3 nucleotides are TGTGCCATCAGTGGGGGCGATTCACCCCTCCACTTT.

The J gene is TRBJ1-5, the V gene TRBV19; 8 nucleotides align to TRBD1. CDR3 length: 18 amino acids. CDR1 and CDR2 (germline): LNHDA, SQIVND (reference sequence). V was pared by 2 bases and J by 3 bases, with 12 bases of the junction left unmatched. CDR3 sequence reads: CASSIRTGRGGNNQPQHF. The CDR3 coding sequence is TGTGCCAGTAGTATAAGGACAGGGAGAGGAGGGAACAATCAGCCCCAGCATTTT.

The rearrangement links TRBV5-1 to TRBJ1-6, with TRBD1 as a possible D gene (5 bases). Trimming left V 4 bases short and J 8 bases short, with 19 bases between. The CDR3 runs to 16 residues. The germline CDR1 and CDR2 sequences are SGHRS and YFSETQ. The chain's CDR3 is CASSPEGGARDSPLHF. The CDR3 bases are TGCGCCAGCAGCCCGGAGGGAGGGGCTCGAGATTCACCCCTCCACTTT.

The CDR3 nucleotides read TGTGCCAGCAGCTTAGATTCGTTGAACACTGAAGCTTTCTTT. Its protein is CASSLDSLNTEAFF. The chain carries TRBV11-3 and TRBJ1-1; D gene uncertain. V dropped 0 bases and J dropped 0 bases, with 5 bases sitting between them. CDR3 length equals 14 residues. Per the germline V gene, CDR1 is SGHNT and CDR2 is YENEEA.

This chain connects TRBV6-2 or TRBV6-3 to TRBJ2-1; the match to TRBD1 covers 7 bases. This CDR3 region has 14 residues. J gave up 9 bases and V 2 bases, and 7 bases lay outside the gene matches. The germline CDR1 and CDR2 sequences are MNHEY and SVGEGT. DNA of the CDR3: TGTGCCAGCAGTTACGGGGGTTCAGGGGGTGAGCAGTTCTTC. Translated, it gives CASSYGGSGGEQFF.

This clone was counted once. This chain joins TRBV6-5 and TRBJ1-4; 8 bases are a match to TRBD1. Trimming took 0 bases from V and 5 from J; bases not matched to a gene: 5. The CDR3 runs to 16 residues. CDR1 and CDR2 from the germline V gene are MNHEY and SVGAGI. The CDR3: CASSYSWTGKNEKLFF. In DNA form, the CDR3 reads TGTGCCAGCAGTTACTCCTGGACAGGGAAGAATGAAAAACTGTTTTTT.

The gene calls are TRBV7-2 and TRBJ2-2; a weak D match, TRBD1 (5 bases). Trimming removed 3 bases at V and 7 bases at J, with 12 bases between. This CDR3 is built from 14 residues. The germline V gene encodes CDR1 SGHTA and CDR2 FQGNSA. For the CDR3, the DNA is TGTGCCAGCAGCTTGCGCCCAGGGTACGGGGAGCTGTTTTTT. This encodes CASSLRPGYGELFF.

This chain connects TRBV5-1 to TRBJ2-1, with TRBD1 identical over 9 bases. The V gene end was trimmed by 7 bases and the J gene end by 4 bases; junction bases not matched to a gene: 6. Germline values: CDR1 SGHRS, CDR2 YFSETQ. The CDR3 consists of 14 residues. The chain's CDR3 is CASREDRGYNEQFF. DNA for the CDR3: TGCGCCAGCCGAGAGGACAGGGGATACAATGAGCAGTTCTTC.

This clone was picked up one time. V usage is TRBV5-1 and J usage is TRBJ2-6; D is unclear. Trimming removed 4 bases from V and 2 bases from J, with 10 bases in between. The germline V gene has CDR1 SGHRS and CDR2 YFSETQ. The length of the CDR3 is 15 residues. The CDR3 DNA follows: TGCGCCAGCAGCAAACCGGTGGCTGGGGCCAACGTCCTGACTTTC. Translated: CASSKPVAGANVLTF.

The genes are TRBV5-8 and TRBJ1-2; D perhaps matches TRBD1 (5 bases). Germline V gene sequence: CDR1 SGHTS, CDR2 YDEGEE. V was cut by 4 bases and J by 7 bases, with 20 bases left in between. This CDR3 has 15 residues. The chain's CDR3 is CASSRSGGEVAGYTF. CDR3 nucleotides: TGTGCCAGCAGCCGTTCGGGAGGGGAGGTCGCTGGCTACACCTTC.

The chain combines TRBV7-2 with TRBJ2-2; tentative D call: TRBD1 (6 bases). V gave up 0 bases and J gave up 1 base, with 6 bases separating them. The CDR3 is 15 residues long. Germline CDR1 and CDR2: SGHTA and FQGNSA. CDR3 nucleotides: TGTGCCAGCAGCTTAGCCAGGGGGAACACCGGGGAGCTGTTTTTT. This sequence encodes CASSLARGNTGELFF.

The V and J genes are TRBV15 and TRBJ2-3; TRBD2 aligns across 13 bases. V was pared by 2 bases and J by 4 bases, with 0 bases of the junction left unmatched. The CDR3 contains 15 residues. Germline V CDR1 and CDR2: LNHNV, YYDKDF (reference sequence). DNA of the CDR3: TGTGCCACCAGCAGAACTAGCGGGGGGGCAGATACGCAGTATTTT. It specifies CATSRTSGGADTQYF. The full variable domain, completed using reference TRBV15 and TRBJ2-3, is DAMVIQNPRYQVTQFGKPVTLSCSQTLNHNVMYWYQQKSSQAPKLLFHYYDKDFNNEADTPDNFQSRRPNTSFCFLDIRSPGLGDTAMYLCATSRTSGGADTQYFGPGTRLTVL.

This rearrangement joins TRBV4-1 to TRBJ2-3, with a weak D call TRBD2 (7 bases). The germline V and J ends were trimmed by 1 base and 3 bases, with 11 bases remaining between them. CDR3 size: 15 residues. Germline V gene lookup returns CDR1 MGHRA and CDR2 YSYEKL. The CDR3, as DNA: TGCGCCAGCAGCCAAGGTGGGGGGGCAACAGATACGCAGTATTTT. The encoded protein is CASSQGGGATDTQYF.

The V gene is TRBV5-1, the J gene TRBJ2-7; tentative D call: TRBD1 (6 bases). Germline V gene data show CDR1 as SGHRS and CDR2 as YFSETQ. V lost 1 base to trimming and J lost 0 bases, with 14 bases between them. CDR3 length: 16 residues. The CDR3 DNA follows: TGCGCCAGCAGCTTGAGGGGGTCCCGTAGCTCCTACGAGCAGTACTTC. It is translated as CASSLRGSRSSYEQYF.